The 15 T cell receptor beta chains presented below share a single source sample, sequenced in a study of Ad26.COV2.S vaccination and SARS-CoV-2 variants (dated by TCRdb to about 2021). Receptor libraries were prepared by the immunoSEQ multiplex PCR assay. TCRdb's version of the immuneACCESS table is confined to in-frame rearrangements and falls short of the full clone set. An unresolved V gene accounts for under half of the shortfall where checked; the remainder is of unknown origin. Counted in this sample were 350,000 to 450,000 clones; approximately 90% of them appeared once. 1.5% to 2% of the sample comes from the top ten. Sample treatment or condition, as interpreted from the label and publication: about 20 received Ad26.COV2.S at low or high dose, single or two shots; about 5 received placebo; per-sample allocation not given. For vaccine and placebo recipients, the sequenced repertoires came from samples collected on day 63 after the first injection.

Sample: peripheral blood, taken in a trial of Ad26.COV2.S vaccine versus placebo. The receptors here all came from a person aged 18-60 years who received the Ad26.COV2.S COVID-19 vaccine or a placebo.

This clone has only one observation. V and J are TRBV4-3 and TRBJ1-1; D is unclear. V lost 1 base and J 0 bases, leaving 12 bases between the germline ends. Germline values: CDR1 LGHNA, CDR2 YSLEER. This CDR3 has 16 residues. CDR3 loop: CASSQGRGRMNTEAFF. CDR3 in DNA: TGCGCCAGCAGCCAAGGAAGAGGGCGGATGAACACTGAAGCTTTCTTT.

This chain links TRBV21-1 with TRBJ1-5; TRBD1 was called by the table and not checked on the DNA. TRBV21-1 is assigned pseudogene status. This CDR3 contains 14 residues. CDR3 loop: CASRGGGYNQPQHF. The CDR3 coding sequence is TGTGCCAGCAGAGGGGGTGGGTACAATCAGCCCCAGCATTTT.

The gene calls are TRBV5-4 and TRBJ1-2; TRBD1 agrees at 8 bases. The CDR3 sequence is 16 residues long. Germline loops: CDR1 SGHNT, CDR2 YYREEE (reference sequence). With V trimmed by 4 bases and J by 4 bases, 12 bases remained unmatched. The CDR3 DNA sequence: TGTGCCAGCAGCGTGATGAGCAGGGGGCCCAGCTATGGCTACACCTTC. It is translated as CASSVMSRGPSYGYTF.

The chain is built from TRBV20-1 and TRBJ2-5; the match to TRBD2 covers 7 bases. CDR3 length: 11 residues. The junction had 1 base not matched to a gene; V was cut back by 7 bases and J by 2 bases. Germline CDR1 is DFQATT and CDR2 is SNEGSKA (reference sequence). CDR3 loop: CSGGGQETQYF. The DNA of the CDR3 is TGCAGTGGGGGGGGGCAAGAGACCCAGTACTTC.

The V and J genes are TRBV5-1 and TRBJ1-6, with D possibly TRBD1 on 6 matching bases. From germline, CDR1 is SGHRS and CDR2 YFSETQ. With 1 base removed from V and 9 bases from J, the gap between germline ends came to 14 bases. CDR3 length: 15 residues. CDR3: CASSLRTDGTSPLHF. In DNA form, the CDR3 reads TGCGCCAGCAGCTTGAGGACAGACGGGACTTCACCCCTCCACTTT. Supplemented by reference TRBV5-1 and TRBJ1-6, the full variable domain reads KAGVTQTPRYLIKTRGQQVTLSCSPISGHRSVSWYQQTPGQGLQFLFEYFSETQRNKGNFPGRFSGRQFSNSRSEMNVSTLELGDSALYLCASSLRTDGTSPLHFGNGTRLTVT.

The chain combines TRBV29-1 with TRBJ2-5; 10 bases agree with TRBD2. Unmatched junction bases numbered 6, after V lost 1 base and J lost 4 bases. CDR3 length: 15 residues. Germline V lookup: CDR1 SQVTM, CDR2 ANQGSEA. The CDR3 region is CSVEVASGGLETQYF. CDR3 in DNA: TGCAGCGTTGAAGTGGCTAGCGGGGGCCTAGAGACCCAGTACTTC.

The chain links TRBV27 to TRBJ2-4; the D gene could be TRBD1 or TRBD2 (6 bases each). This CDR3 region has 19 residues. CDR1 and CDR2 from the germline V gene are MNHEY and SMNVEV (reference sequence). The V end lost 0 bases, the J end lost 1 base, and 19 bases lay between the germline ends. DNA for the CDR3: TGTGCCAGCAGTTTATCGGTTCCGGGGGCAGATTGGGCCAAAAACATTCAGTACTTC. This gives the protein CASSLSVPGADWAKNIQYF.

The rearrangement joins TRBV7-9 to TRBJ2-5; 8 bases are a match to TRBD1. The V gene end was trimmed by 4 bases and the J gene end by 2 bases; junction bases not matched to a gene: 3. The CDR3 consists of 14 residues. Germline V gene data show CDR1 as SEHNR and CDR2 as FQNEAQ (reference sequence). The chain's CDR3 is CASSSGQVQETQYF. The CDR3 DNA is TGTGCCAGCAGCTCGGGACAGGTTCAAGAGACCCAGTACTTC.

The J gene is TRBJ2-1, the V gene TRBV5-1, with 9 nucleotides matching TRBD1. The CDR3 extends over 15 amino acids. CDR1 is SGHRS, CDR2 YFSETQ, per germline. With V trimmed by 4 bases and J by 0 bases, 2 bases remained unmatched. The CDR3 DNA is TGCGCCAGCAGCAAGACAGGGGGCTCCTACAATGAGCAGTTCTTC. Translating it yields CASSKTGGSYNEQFF.

V and J are TRBV30 and TRBJ2-7; TRBD1 aligns across 7 bases. Trimming removed 2 bases from V and 2 bases from J; junction bases left unmatched: 3. Germline loops: CDR1 GTSNPN, CDR2 SVGIG (reference sequence). The CDR3 sequence is 13 residues long. In nucleotides, the CDR3 is TGTGCCTGGAGTCGGACAGGACCCTACGAGCAGTACTTC. Translated: CAWSRTGPYEQYF.

This clone was seen once. The V and J genes are TRBV5-6 and TRBJ1-6, with D perhaps matching TRBD1 (5 bases). The CDR3 is 13 residues long. Germline CDR1 and CDR2: SGHDT and YYEEEE. Trimming shortened V by 8 bases and J by 7 bases, and 13 bases separated the two germline ends. The CDR3 nucleotides read TGTGCCAGTAGTGCGGGGGGAAATTCACCCCTCCACTTT. It codes for CASSAGGNSPLHF.

The chain has TRBV27 and TRBJ2-5, with TRBD1 matching 8 bases. The CDR3 loop spans 13 amino acids. V dropped 6 bases and J dropped 5; count of bases not matched to a gene: 5. Germline V gives CDR1 MNHEY, CDR2 SMNVEV (reference sequence). The CDR3 protein is CASRGTGGETQYF. CDR3 in DNA: TGTGCCAGCAGGGGGACAGGAGGGGAGACCCAGTACTTC.

The chain carries TRBV5-4 and TRBJ1-3, with no clear D. Germline V CDR1 and CDR2: SGHNT, YYREEE (reference sequence). There are 12 residues in the CDR3. The V end lost 10 bases, the J end lost 0 bases, and 8 bases lay between the germline ends. The CDR3 loop is CAGRSSGNTIYF. In nucleotides, the CDR3 is TGTGCCGGACGGAGCTCTGGAAACACCATATATTTT.

This sequence joins TRBV28 and TRBJ1-5, with 7 bases identical to TRBD1. J gave up 6 bases and V 10 bases, and 15 bases lay outside the gene matches. Germline assignment: CDR1 MDHEN and CDR2 SYDVKM. The CDR3 consists of 15 residues. CDR3 loop: CATWMGTGAGQPQHF. The CDR3 DNA follows: TGTGCCACCTGGATGGGAACAGGGGCGGGTCAGCCCCAGCATTTT.

This chain uses TRBV5-1 with TRBJ2-3, with TRBD2 matching 7 bases. Germline values: CDR1 SGHRS, CDR2 YFSETQ. The CDR3 loop spans 15 amino acids. The J segment lost 2 bases and the V segment lost 6 bases, leaving 9 bases of the junction unmatched. The CDR3 DNA is TGCGCCAGCAACGAGCGGGGAGGATCCACAGATACGCAGTATTTT. Its translation is CASNERGGSTDTQYF.